This TCR beta chain was retrieved from a study of OX40 agonist ivuxolimab in advanced cancers. Regarding the research as a whole: Ivuxolimab was a fully human IgG2 agonistic monoclonal antibody targeting the costimulatory receptor OX40 (CD134). The monotherapy dose-escalation portion (N ≈ 50 patients) of the phase I ivuxolimab trial is reported in the paper. The purpose of peripheral TCRbeta sequencing was to test whether ivuxolimab changed TCR sequence diversity and led to clonal T-cell expansion. Partial responses occurred in three dose-escalation patients, of whom one had hepatocellular carcinoma and two had cutaneous melanoma. In the dose-escalation cohort, roughly 82% of patients were male, and the mean age was around 60 years with a range of roughly 23 to 90. Among the roughly 50 dose-escalation patients, around 20 had hepatocellular carcinoma, approximately 15 melanoma, 9 renal cell carcinoma and 9 head and neck cancer. Intravenous ivuxolimab was administered to patients every 2 weeks at six dose levels: 0.01, 0.1, 0.3, 1.5, 3 and 10 mg/kg. Prior anti-PD-1, anti-PD-L1 or anti-CTLA-4 therapy was permitted, and checkpoint inhibitors had been received by more than 35% of dose-escalation patients. Study-level results and caveats: Partial responders in the 0.1-3.0 mg/kg groups had among the lowest normalized peripheral clonal expansion, especially among CD8+ T cells. Which antigens the clonally expanded peripheral T cells were specific for was not determined. Clonal expansion of both CD4+ and CD8+ blood T cells was observed from baseline to week 6 at doses 0.1 to 3.0 mg/kg. After ivuxolimab, expanded clones were on average more numerous among CD8+ T cells than among CD4+ T cells. Low levels of normalized T-cell clonal expansion were also seen in some nonresponding patients.

On this clone itself: Its antigen is currently not known. The record has no base qualities; no much larger clone is one base away.

Trimming removed 0 bases from V and 3 bases from J, leaving 21 bases between the germline ends. Looking up the germline V gene yields CDR1 MGHRA and CDR2 YSYEKL. Measured from the cysteine to the phenylalanine, the CDR3 is 18 residues long. The CDR3 DNA has 54 bases and is translated from base 1. For sequencing of the TCRbeta CDR3 region, genomic DNA was extracted from the sorted cells. TCRbeta CDR3 regions were sequenced using the immunoSEQ Assay. Imported from immuneACCESS, the table was reduced by TCRdb to in-frame sequences with V and J called. These copies leave out some clones; in studies compared against another copy, an unresolved V gene accounts for under half, and the cause of the remainder is not known. For this sample the table gives about 52,000 clones, of which around nine tenths were detected only once. Around 15% of the sample rests with the top ten. Patients with autoimmune disease history or receiving systemic immunosuppression were excluded from the trial. In every dose cohort, peripheral blood was drawn for TCR sequencing at baseline, cycle 4 day 1, and cycle 7 day 1. The samples were drawn from a first-in-human, open-label, multicenter phase I dose-escalation trial of ivuxolimab. The trial enrolled adults with locally advanced or metastatic head and neck squamous cell, hepatocellular, melanoma or renal cell carcinoma. Before TCR sequencing, CD4+ and CD8+ T cells were separately sorted from peripheral blood.

The sequencing used CD4+ or CD8+ T cells sorted from blood, collected in a trial of the OX40 agonist ivuxolimab. This clonotype originated in an adult with an advanced solid tumor such as melanoma, head and neck, liver or kidney cancer. The receptor chain draws on TRBV4-1 and TRBJ2-7, with no confident D gene call. The sequence in DNA is TGCGCCAGCAGCCAAGATATGGAGTGGAGTGGGGAACTCTACGAGCAGTACTTC. It translates to CASSQDMEWSGELYEQYF.